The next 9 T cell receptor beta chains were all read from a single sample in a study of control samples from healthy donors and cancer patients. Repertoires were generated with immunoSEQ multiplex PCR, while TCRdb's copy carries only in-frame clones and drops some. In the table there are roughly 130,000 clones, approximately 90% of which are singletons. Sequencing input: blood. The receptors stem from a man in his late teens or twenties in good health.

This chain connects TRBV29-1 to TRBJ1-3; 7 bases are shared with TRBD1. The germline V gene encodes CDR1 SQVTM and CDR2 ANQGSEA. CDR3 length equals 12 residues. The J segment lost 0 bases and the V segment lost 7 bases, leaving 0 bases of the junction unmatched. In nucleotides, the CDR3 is TGCAGCGGGACAGGCTCTGGAAACACCATATATTTT. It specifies CSGTGSGNTIYF.

The CDR3 DNA is TGTGCCTGGAGAGATGGACAGGGCGGGAGCTCCTATAATTCACCCCTCCACTTT. Translated: CAWRDGQGGSSYNSPLHF. The chain employs TRBV30 and TRBJ1-6, with TRBD1 matching over 8 bases. The junction had 10 bases not matched to a gene; V was cut back by 3 bases and J by 0 bases. Germline CDR1 GTSNPN, CDR2 SVGIG (reference sequence). The CDR3 runs 18 residues.

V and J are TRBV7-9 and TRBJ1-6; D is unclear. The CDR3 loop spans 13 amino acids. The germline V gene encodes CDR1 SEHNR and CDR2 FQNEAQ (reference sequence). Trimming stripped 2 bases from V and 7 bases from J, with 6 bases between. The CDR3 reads CASSLSRNSPLHF. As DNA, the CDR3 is TGTGCCAGCAGCTTAAGCAGGAATTCACCCCTCCACTTT.

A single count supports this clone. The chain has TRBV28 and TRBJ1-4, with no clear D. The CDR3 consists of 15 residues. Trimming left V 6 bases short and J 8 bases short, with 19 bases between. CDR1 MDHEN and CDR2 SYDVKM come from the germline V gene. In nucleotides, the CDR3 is TGTGCCAGCAGCCCCCGTGGCAGATACTCCGAAAAACTGTTTTTT. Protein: CASSPRGRYSEKLFF.

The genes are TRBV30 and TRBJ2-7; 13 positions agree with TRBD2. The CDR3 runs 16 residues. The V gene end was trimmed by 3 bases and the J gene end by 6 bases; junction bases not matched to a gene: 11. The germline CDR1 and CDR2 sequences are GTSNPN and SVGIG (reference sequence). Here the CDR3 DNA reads TGTGCCTGGAGCAACACGGGACTAGCGGGATCGGGCGAGCAGTACGTC. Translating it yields CAWSNTGLAGSGEQYV.

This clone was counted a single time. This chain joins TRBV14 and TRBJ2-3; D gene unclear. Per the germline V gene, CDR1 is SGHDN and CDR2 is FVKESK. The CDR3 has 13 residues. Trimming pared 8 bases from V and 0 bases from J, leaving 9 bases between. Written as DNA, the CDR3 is TGTGCCAGCCAGGATGATAGCACAGATACGCAGTATTTT. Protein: CASQDDSTDTQYF.

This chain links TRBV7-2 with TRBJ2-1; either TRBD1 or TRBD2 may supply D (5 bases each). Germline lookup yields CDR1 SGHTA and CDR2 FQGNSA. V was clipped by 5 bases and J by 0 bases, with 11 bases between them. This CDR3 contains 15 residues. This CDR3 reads CASSRGRSSYNEQFF. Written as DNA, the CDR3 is TGTGCCAGCAGCCGGGGACGGAGCTCCTACAATGAGCAGTTCTTC.

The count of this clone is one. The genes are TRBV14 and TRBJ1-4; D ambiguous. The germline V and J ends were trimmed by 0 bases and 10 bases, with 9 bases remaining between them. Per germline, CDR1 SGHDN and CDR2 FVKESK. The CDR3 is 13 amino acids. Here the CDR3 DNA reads TGTGCCAGCAGCCAAGACGTCGTCGCAAAACTGTTTTTT. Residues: CASSQDVVAKLFF.

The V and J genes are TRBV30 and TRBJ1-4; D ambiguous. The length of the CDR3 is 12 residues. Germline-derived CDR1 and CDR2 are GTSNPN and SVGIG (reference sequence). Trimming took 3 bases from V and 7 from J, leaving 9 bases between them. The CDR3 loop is CAWSELGEKLFF. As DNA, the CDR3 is TGTGCCTGGAGCGAGCTGGGTGAAAAACTGTTTTTT.